This T cell receptor (beta chain) was sequenced in a study of blood T cell repertoires in COVID-19. Per the authors' pipeline: Researchers report that nucleated cell counts were estimated from reference gene primer amplification. Using immunoSEQ multiplex PCR, the repertoire was profiled, and TCRdb retains in-frame clones only, with some absent. The D gene and trimming were derived from the DNA, and the V and J assignments and clone size from that table. Of around 290,000 clones listed, under 90% are singletons. The length of the CDR3 is 14 residues. Germline CDR1 reads LNHDA; CDR2 reads SQIVND (reference sequence). V shed 4 bases, J shed 4 bases, and the junction held 5 bases outside the gene matches.

What was sequenced was PBMCs or T cells enriched from blood (not recorded which). The receptor's source is a woman aged 40 to 50 who had recovered from COVID-19. V usage is TRBV19 and J usage is TRBJ1-2, with 8 bases lining up with TRBD1. The CDR3 region is CASSTQGTGYGYTF. In DNA, the CDR3 is TGTGCCAGTAGTACTCAAGGGACAGGCTATGGCTACACCTTC.